This T cell receptor beta chain was identified in a study of shared clonotypes between healthy human individuals. The naive CD8 subset, CD45RO-negative cells positively selected for CCR7, excluded terminally differentiated effector memory CD45RA+ cells. Germline-derived CDR1 and CDR2 are KGHSH and LQKENI. The CDR3 contains 15 residues. The V segment lost 5 bases and the J segment 7 bases; nucleotides outside the gene matches: 6. This clone was detected once. Only in-frame clones appear in the TCRdb table, and some are missing; sequencing was by immunoSEQ multiplex PCR. The data hold 550,000 to 600,000 clones, with roughly 98% observed a single time.

The receptor's source is a man aged 25 to 40 in good health. The source material was naive CD8+ T cells sorted from blood. The V and J genes are TRBV18 and TRBJ1-4; 11 bases are a match to TRBD1. The CDR3 DNA reads TGTGCCAGCTCAAAGGGGACAGGGGGTTCTGAAAAACTGTTTTTT. Translation: CASSKGTGGSEKLFF.